This T cell receptor beta chain is from a study of T cells after yellow fever vaccination. Study-wide context: Preparation of fractions with low cell numbers was performed using SMART-Seq v4 Ultra Low Input. The study, taken as a whole, reports: There was a possibility that FACS-sorted repertoires contained abundant clonotypes contaminating from the bulk population. Weaker, the secondary response had a peak occurring faster, on day 5 versus 15.

UMIs and a universal primer site were added when TCR cDNA was made by 5'RACE template switching. TCRdb reanalysed the 5' RACE reads using MiXCR and keeps one entry per CDR3 protein. The data hold a few hundred thousand distinct CDR3 sequences, with roughly 6.2% observed a single time. The ends lost 0 bases at V and 1 base at J; junction bases unmatched: 9. The CDR3 covers 17 residues. The germline gives CDR1 DFQATT, CDR2 SNEGSKA (reference sequence). This clonotype was detected only a few times. The target antigen is unknown. The receptor's source is a man younger than 45 who received the YFV17D yellow fever vaccine. The chain carries TRBV20-1 and TRBJ2-3; the match to TRBD1 covers 8 bases. The sample consisted of PBMCs, taken 5 days after the yellow fever booster vaccination. The CDR3 sequence is CSARDWGTGAGTDTQYF. The CDR3 coding sequence is TGCAGTGCTAGAGATTGGGGGACAGGCGCCGGCACAGATACGCAGTATTTT.